The T cell receptor (beta chain) described here comes from a study of beta chain features in type 1 diabetes (dated 2018 in TCRdb). Concerning the study at large: Mean age, gender distribution, total cell number and subset yield did not differ between patients and healthy donors. A total of roughly 110 million sorted cells were examined across all samples, and the number of cells per subset was strongly correlated with RNA yield. The study compared the TCRB repertoires of sorted circulating CD4+ T cell subsets in recently diagnosed type 1 diabetes patients with those in matched healthy donors. Naive and central memory subsets were obtained from all 30 or so donors, but regulatory and stem cell-like memory subsets were isolated from only 8 patients and 8 healthy donors.

Inclusive of the bounding cysteine and phenylalanine, the CDR3 is 14 residues long. Left in the record is the CDR3 DNA by itself, 42 bases read in frame from the first base. CDR1 and CDR2, per the germline V gene, are MDHEN and SYDVKM. Between the V and J ends, shortened by 7 bases and 4 bases respectively, the junction contains 16 bases. The investigation overall reported the following: Naive, central memory and regulatory TCRB repertoires appeared to be more similar among patients than among healthy donors. HLA sub-analyses involved small numbers of individuals, so any influence of HLA type on TCRB rearrangement remained unresolved. Shorter templates might be favored by PCR, yet because patient and control samples were amplified and corrected together, any such skew would affect both groups equally. Type 1 diabetes patients showed a moderate but significant shortening of TCRB CDR3 length in all four CD4+ subsets. Because cDNA rather than genomic DNA was sequenced, highly expressing activated cells could have been over-represented, although no difference in activation and CD3 levels was found between groups. At VDJ recombination sites, patients with type 1 diabetes made fewer insertions and deleted more nucleotides, a pattern implying thymic rearrangement abnormalities.

Each donor gave one peripheral blood draw, averaging roughly 120 mL, which was collected into heparinised tubes. Using a panel that included CD45RO, CCR7, CD25, CD127, CD95 and CD27, naive, central memory, regulatory and stem cell-like memory CD4+ T cells were sorted on a BD FACSAria II. A purity above 95% was achieved for all sorted populations. PBMCs were separated immediately by Lymphoprep density gradient centrifugation and were stained directly, without being cultured. Samples were stained and sorted in pairs, with one healthy donor and one patient per experiment, so that batch effects were minimized. This clone was detected only a few times. Its antigen remains undetermined. Nothing much larger sits one base from this clone, and base qualities are not available. The entire amount of isolated RNA was reverse transcribed using the High Capacity cDNA Reverse Transcription Kit, so the sequenced TCRB transcripts were expressed ones. Deep immunoSEQ sequencing was applied to naive, central memory and regulatory T cell samples, giving an average of about 3.6 million total reads per sample. Sorted cells were lysed in RLT buffer, and RNA was extracted using DNase-treated RNeasy Micro or Mini kits according to cell number. To prevent cross-contamination, each cell subset was processed individually, whereas patient and healthy donor samples were processed jointly. The immunoSEQ multiplex PCR was used to amplify TCRB sequences from cDNA, generating 87-bp fragments that spanned the CDR3 region. Sequencing of the amplicons was done on the Illumina HiSeq platform. In the original analysis: Synthetic template baselines were used to correct PCR bias computationally, reads within Hamming distance 2 were collapsed together, and singletons that could not be merged were discarded. Reads were aligned to IMGT to assign V, D and J genes, CDR3 length, and insertions or deletions at six rearrangement sites. Within each subset, clonotype counts were normalized to the number of sorted cells before true diversity and Gini coefficients were calculated with the tcR R package. The overlap coefficient, calculated on TCRB nucleotide sequences, was used to quantify repertoire sharing. Out-of-frame TCRB sequences from naive cells were analyzed to stand in for the pre-selection repertoire. Drawn from immuneACCESS, this table holds only the in-frame rearrangements with V and J called that TCRdb kept. Clones are partly lost; checked studies trace under half to an unresolved V gene and leave the rest unexplained. V, J and clone size derive from that table, while D and trimming were established from the DNA sequence. Within this sample are about 450,000 clones, with roughly 11% of them counted one time only. The ten largest clones capture more than 0.045% of the sample.

Input material: naive CD4+ T cells from blood. Read against the paper, the sample's cell subset or site label means: true naive CD4+ T cells. The receptor's source is a woman in her late teens or twenties in good health. The V gene is TRBV28 and the J gene is TRBJ2-5; possibly the D gene is TRBD1, per 5 matching bases. The sequenced DNA is TGTGCCAGCAATGGGTACAGGCTTGGAGAGACCCAGTACTTC. It translates to CASNGYRLGETQYF.